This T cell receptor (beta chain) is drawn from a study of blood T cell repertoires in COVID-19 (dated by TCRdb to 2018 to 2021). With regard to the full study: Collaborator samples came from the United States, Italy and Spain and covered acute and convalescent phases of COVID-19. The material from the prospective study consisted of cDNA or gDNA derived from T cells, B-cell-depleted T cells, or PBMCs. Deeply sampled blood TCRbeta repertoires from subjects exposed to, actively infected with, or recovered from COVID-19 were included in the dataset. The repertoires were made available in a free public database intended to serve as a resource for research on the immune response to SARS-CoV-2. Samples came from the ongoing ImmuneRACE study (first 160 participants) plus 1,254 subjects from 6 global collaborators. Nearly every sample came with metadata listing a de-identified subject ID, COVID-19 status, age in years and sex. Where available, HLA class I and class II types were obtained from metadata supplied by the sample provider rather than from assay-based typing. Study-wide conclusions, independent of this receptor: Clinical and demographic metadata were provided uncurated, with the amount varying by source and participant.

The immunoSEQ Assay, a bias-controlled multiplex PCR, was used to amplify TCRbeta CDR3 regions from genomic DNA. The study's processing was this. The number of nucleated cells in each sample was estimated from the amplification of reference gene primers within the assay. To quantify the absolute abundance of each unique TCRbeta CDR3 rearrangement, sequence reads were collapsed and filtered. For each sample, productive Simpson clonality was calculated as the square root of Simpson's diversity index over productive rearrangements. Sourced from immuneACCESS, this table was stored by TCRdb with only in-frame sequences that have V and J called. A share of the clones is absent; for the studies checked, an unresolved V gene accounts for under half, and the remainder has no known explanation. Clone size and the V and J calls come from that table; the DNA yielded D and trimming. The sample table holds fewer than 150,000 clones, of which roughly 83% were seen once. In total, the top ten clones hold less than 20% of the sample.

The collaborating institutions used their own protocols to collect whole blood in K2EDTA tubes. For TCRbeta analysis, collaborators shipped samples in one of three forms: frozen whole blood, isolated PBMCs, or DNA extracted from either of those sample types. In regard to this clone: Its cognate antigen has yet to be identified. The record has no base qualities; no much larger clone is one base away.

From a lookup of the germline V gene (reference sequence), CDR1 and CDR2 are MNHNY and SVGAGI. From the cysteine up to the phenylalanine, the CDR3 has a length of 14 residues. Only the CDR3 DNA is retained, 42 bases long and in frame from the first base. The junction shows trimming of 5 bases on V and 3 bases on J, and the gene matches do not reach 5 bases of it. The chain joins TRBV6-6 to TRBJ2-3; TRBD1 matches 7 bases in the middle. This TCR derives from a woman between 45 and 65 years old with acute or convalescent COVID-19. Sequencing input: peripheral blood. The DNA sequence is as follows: TGTGCCAGCAGTAGGACAGGATGGACAGATACGCAGTATTTT. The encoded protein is CASSRTGWTDTQYF.